A single sample is the source of the 27 T cell receptor beta chains below, sequenced in a study of T-cell memory formation after mild COVID-19. One entry per CDR3 protein, called by TCRdb with MiXCR from the 5' RACE reads. Found here are 200,000 to 300,000 distinct CDR3 sequences, approximately 15% of them singletons; the top ten hold 20% to 25%. The specimen sequenced was PBMCs or a T cell subset sorted from them (not recorded which). The receptor source for this set is a man between 18 and 29 years old who had mild COVID-19 (a few samples of this study predate the infection). Cell type and time point are not known.

This clonotype was picked up a small number of times. The CDR3 region has the DNA TGTGCCAGCAGGTCCGGTGGGGGGGCCACAGATACGCAGTATTTT. This translates into CASRSGGGATDTQYF. The rearrangement uses TRBV5-6 and TRBJ2-3; TRBD2 is a possible D gene (7 bases). The V end lost 5 bases, the J end lost 2 bases, and 15 bases lay between the germline ends. The CDR3 spans 15 residues. Per the germline V gene, CDR1 is SGHDT and CDR2 is YYEEEE.

A few counts support this clonotype. CDR3 loop: CASSLGSYSEQYV. As DNA, the CDR3 is TGCGCCAGCAGCTTGGGTTCGTACAGCGAGCAGTACGTC. The V call is TRBV5-1, the J call TRBJ2-7; D remains ambiguous. The germline V and J ends were trimmed by 0 bases and 6 bases, with 10 bases remaining between them. Germline V gene sequence: CDR1 SGHRS, CDR2 YFSETQ. The CDR3 sequence is 13 residues long.

The CDR3 nucleotides read TGTGCCAGCAGCCGGGGACTGGGCCCAACCGGGGAGCTGTTTTTT. It translates to CASSRGLGPTGELFF. The V gene is TRBV5-6, the J gene TRBJ2-2, with a tentative D call TRBD2 (6 bases). The CDR3 covers 15 residues. Germline V gene sequence: CDR1 SGHDT, CDR2 YYEEEE. The V end lost 4 bases, the J end lost 5 bases, and 15 bases lay between the germline ends.

This chain links TRBV5-4 with TRBJ2-2, with 8 positions matching TRBD1. CDR1 SGHNT and CDR2 YYREEE come from the germline V gene (reference sequence). This CDR3 comprises 15 residues. With 4 bases clipped from V and 1 base from J, the junction kept 3 bases outside the gene matches. The CDR3 DNA reads as TGTGCCAGCAGCACCGGGACAGGGAACACCGGGGAGCTGTTTTTT. Protein: CASSTGTGNTGELFF.

This clonotype has a handful of counts. The genes are TRBV29-1 and TRBJ2-1; D is undetermined. Germline V CDR1 and CDR2: SQVTM, ANQGSEA. The CDR3 sequence is 12 residues long. V dropped 5 bases and J dropped 0 bases, with 5 bases sitting between them. The CDR3 DNA is TGCAGCGTTTCAGTCTCCTACAATGAGCAGTTCTTC. It is translated as CSVSVSYNEQFF.

The chain's CDR3 is CASSQPGPPYEQYF. CDR3 DNA: TGTGCCAGCAGCCAACCGGGACCTCCTTACGAGCAGTACTTC. The rearrangement uses TRBV6-5 and TRBJ2-7, with D tentatively TRBD1 or TRBD2 (5 bases each). The ends were cut back, 6 bases at V and 4 bases at J, with 16 bases in the middle. Germline CDR1 reads MNHEY; CDR2 reads SVGAGI. This CDR3 spans 14 amino acids.

This clonotype was counted only a few times. The chain couples TRBV5-1 to TRBJ2-3, with 7 bases identical to TRBD2. CDR1 is SGHRS, CDR2 YFSETQ, per germline. V trimming: 4 bases; J trimming: 2 bases; junction bases outside the gene matches: 7. The CDR3 length is 15 residues. The CDR3 is CASSADGGVTDTQYF. CDR3 nucleotide sequence: TGCGCCAGCAGCGCGGATGGGGGGGTCACAGATACGCAGTATTTT.

J is TRBJ1-6 and V is TRBV20-1, with a possible D match to TRBD1 (5 bases). The V end was cut by 0 bases, the J end by 11 bases, with 14 bases between. The CDR3 contains 14 residues. Germline V lookup: CDR1 DFQATT, CDR2 SNEGSKA (reference sequence). CDR3 in amino acids: CSARDPRAGTPLHF. The CDR3 region has the DNA TGCAGTGCTAGAGATCCCAGGGCAGGGACACCCCTCCACTTT.

Many counts were recorded for this clonotype. The chain carries TRBV10-3 and TRBJ2-1, with 8 bases matching TRBD2. The germline CDR1 and CDR2 sequences are ENHRY and SYGVKD. J gave up 7 bases and V 10 bases, and 9 bases lay outside the gene matches. CDR3 length: 13 amino acids. The CDR3 loop reads CATKQASGNEQFF. The CDR3, as DNA: TGTGCCACAAAGCAAGCTAGCGGGAATGAGCAGTTCTTC.

CDR3 region: CASSLAGVSLHF. DNA of the CDR3: TGTGCCAGCAGTTTGGCTGGGGTATCCCTCCACTTT. J is TRBJ1-6 and V is TRBV28; no reliable D call. CDR3 length: 12 residues. The V gene's germline CDR1 is MDHEN and CDR2 SYDVKM. V dropped 3 bases and J dropped 14 bases, with 11 bases sitting between them.

This clonotype was observed a few times. This chain connects TRBV2 to TRBJ1-1; D may be TRBD1 (5 bases). Germline-derived CDR1 and CDR2 are SNHLY and FYNNEI. The V end was cut by 4 bases, the J end by 5 bases, with 11 bases between. The CDR3 contains 13 residues. The CDR3 DNA reads as TGTGCCAGCAGTGGGCCAGGGCGAACTGAAGCTTTCTTT. Translated, it gives CASSGPGRTEAFF.

Concerning this clonotype itself: The germline gene is not matched at one end of the junction; a read error may be the cause. V is TRBV29-1 and J is TRBJ2-5; tentative D call: TRBD1 (5 bases). The CDR3 totals 9 residues. Germline lookup yields CDR1 SQVTM and CDR2 ANQGSEA. As DNA, the CDR3 is TGCAGCGTTGAAAGGGGTGACAGCTTC. Its protein is CSVERGDSF.

The rearrangement joins TRBV4-2 to TRBJ2-3; D is ambiguous. CDR3 size: 14 residues. Germline assignment: CDR1 LGHNA and CDR2 YNFKEQ. The V gene lost 0 bases and the J gene lost 2 bases, with 6 bases spanning the gap. The CDR3 bases are TGTGCCAGCAGCCAAGAGCTGCTCACAGATACGCAGTATTTT. It translates to CASSQELLTDTQYF.

J is TRBJ2-3 and V is TRBV12-3 or TRBV12-4; 12 positions match TRBD2. J lost 3 bases, V lost 4 bases, and 8 bases had no gene match. The CDR3 is made up of 17 amino acids. CDR3 DNA sequence: TGTGCCAGCAGTTCCCGTCCTACTAGCGGGGGGACAGATACGCAGTATTTT. This translates into CASSSRPTSGGTDTQYF.

This clonotype was picked up a small number of times. V usage is TRBV4-1 and J usage is TRBJ2-7; no clear D gene. The CDR3 has 17 residues. The germline V and J ends were trimmed by 1 base and 0 bases, with 16 bases remaining between them. From germline, CDR1 is MGHRA and CDR2 YSYEKL. The CDR3 reads CASSQVSPVAASYEQYF. The CDR3 DNA reads as TGCGCCAGCAGCCAAGTATCCCCGGTGGCGGCCTCCTACGAGCAGTACTTC.

In its sample, this clonotype was seen a few times. The V gene is TRBV2, the J gene TRBJ2-2; D ambiguous. V dropped 4 bases and J dropped 12 bases, with 12 bases sitting between them. Germline V gene data show CDR1 as SNHLY and CDR2 as FYNNEI. This CDR3 is built from 12 residues. The CDR3 region has the DNA TGTGCCAGCAGTGTAGGGAAAGGGAAGCTGTTTTTT. It yields the protein CASSVGKGKLFF.

In this sample, this clonotype turned up a few times. This sequence joins TRBV7-2 and TRBJ2-5, with D uncertain. Germline V gives CDR1 SGHTA, CDR2 FQGNSA. Trimming stripped 1 base from V and 5 bases from J, with 17 bases between. The CDR3 runs 16 residues. The CDR3, as DNA: TGTGCCAGCAGCTTAGGTTCCGTATCCCTCGCCGAGACCCAGTACTTC. This gives the protein CASSLGSVSLAETQYF.

The chain's CDR3 is CASSSLGGRTDTQYF. The CDR3 nucleotides are TGTGCCAGCAGCTCCCTCGGGGGCCGCACAGATACGCAGTATTTT. This chain uses TRBV11-2 with TRBJ2-3, with D perhaps given as TRBD1 or TRBD2 (6 bases each). Trimming pared 4 bases from V and 1 base from J, leaving 12 bases between. The CDR3 has 15 amino acids. Germline CDR1 SGHAT, CDR2 FQNNGV.

The chain joins TRBV4-1 to TRBJ1-2, with D perhaps matching TRBD1 (6 bases). Deletions cut 1 base from V and 7 bases from J, with 13 bases between. This CDR3 has 14 amino acids. Germline V gene lookup returns CDR1 MGHRA and CDR2 YSYEKL. The CDR3 spells CASSQAGHMGGYTF. The CDR3 DNA follows: TGCGCCAGCAGCCAAGCGGGACATATGGGTGGCTACACCTTC.

The V and J genes are TRBV7-2 and TRBJ1-6; 9 bases map to TRBD1. V trimming: 1 base; J trimming: 9 bases; junction bases outside the gene matches: 1. This CDR3 has 14 amino acids. Germline loops: CDR1 SGHTA, CDR2 FQGNSA. Here the CDR3 reads CASSLGGQGSPLHF. The CDR3 DNA sequence: TGTGCCAGCAGCTTAGGGGGACAGGGTTCACCCCTCCACTTT.

The chain couples TRBV12-3 or TRBV12-4 to TRBJ1-2; no firm D call. This CDR3 spans 13 amino acids. V was pared by 3 bases and J by 8 bases, with 13 bases between. CDR3 DNA sequence: TGTGCCAGCAGTTTTGGGCTGACTGGGGGCTACACCTTC. The encoded protein is CASSFGLTGGYTF.

This chain connects TRBV4-2 to TRBJ1-3, with a weak D call TRBD1 (5 bases). Germline V gene sequence: CDR1 LGHNA, CDR2 YNFKEQ. Trimming shortened V by 0 bases and J by 0 bases, and 18 bases separated the two germline ends. The CDR3 has 19 amino acids. In DNA form, the CDR3 reads TGTGCCAGCAGCCAAGATCAGGACACCGGGGGATTCTCTGGAAACACCATATATTTT. This translates into CASSQDQDTGGFSGNTIYF.

This sequence joins TRBV29-1 and TRBJ1-1; D not certain. The V gene's germline CDR1 is SQVTM and CDR2 ANQGSEA. Trimming took off 7 bases at V and 1 base at J, with 4 bases between the two ends. The CDR3 spans 10 residues. The CDR3 region has the DNA TGCAGCGCTTCGAACACTGAAGCTTTCTTT. Residues: CSASNTEAFF.

This clonotype came up a few times. V gene TRBV29-1 combines with J gene TRBJ1-3; D might be TRBD1 (6 bases). Germline-derived CDR1 and CDR2 are SQVTM and ANQGSEA. The CDR3 has 12 residues. Trimming removed 7 bases at V and 1 base at J, with 8 bases between. DNA for the CDR3: TGCAGCGGCGGGACATCTGGAAACACCATATATTTT. It codes for CSGGTSGNTIYF.

This clonotype turned up a few times. The chain links TRBV20-1 to TRBJ1-2; the D is unclear. Trimming shortened V by 6 bases and J by 4 bases, and 9 bases separated the two germline ends. The CDR3 sequence is 11 residues long. Germline loops: CDR1 DFQATT, CDR2 SNEGSKA (reference sequence). The CDR3 is CSAHPSYGYTF. The CDR3 DNA reads as TGCAGTGCCCATCCTTCCTATGGCTACACCTTC.

This clonotype turned up a few times. The chain couples TRBV11-2 to TRBJ1-6; D uncertain. The CDR3 loop spans 18 amino acids. Deletions cut 5 bases from V and 0 bases from J, with 17 bases between. Germline loops: CDR1 SGHAT, CDR2 FQNNGV. The CDR3 nucleotides read TGTGCCAGCAGCCAAATATTTCCAGGATCCTCCTATAATTCACCCCTCCACTTT. Translating it yields CASSQIFPGSSYNSPLHF.

This clonotype was counted only a few times. V and J are TRBV18 and TRBJ2-7, with D tentatively TRBD1 or TRBD2 (5 bases each). CDR3 length: 14 amino acids. The V end was cut by 6 bases, the J end by 3 bases, with 15 bases between. Germline V gene data show CDR1 as KGHSH and CDR2 as LQKENI. CDR3 DNA: TGTGCCAGCTCTACGGGGCAGAAGGACTACGAGCAGTACTTC. Translated: CASSTGQKDYEQYF.